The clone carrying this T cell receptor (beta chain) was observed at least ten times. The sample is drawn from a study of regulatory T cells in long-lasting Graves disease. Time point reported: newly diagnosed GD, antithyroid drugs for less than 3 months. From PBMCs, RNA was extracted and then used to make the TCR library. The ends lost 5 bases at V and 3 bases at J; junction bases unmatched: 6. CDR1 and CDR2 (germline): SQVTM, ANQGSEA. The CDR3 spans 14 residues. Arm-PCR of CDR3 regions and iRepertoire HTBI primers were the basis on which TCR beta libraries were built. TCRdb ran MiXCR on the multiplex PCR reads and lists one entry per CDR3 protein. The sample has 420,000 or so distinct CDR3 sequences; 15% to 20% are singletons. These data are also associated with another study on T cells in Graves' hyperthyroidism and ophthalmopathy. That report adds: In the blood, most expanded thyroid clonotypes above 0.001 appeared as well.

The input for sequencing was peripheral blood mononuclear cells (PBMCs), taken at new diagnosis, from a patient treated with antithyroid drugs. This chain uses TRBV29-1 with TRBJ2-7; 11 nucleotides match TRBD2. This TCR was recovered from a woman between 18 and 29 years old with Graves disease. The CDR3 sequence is CSVPGTSGLYEQYF. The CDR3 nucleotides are TGCAGCGTTCCCGGGACTAGCGGTCTCTACGAGCAGTACTTC.